This T cell receptor beta chain was sequenced in a study of blood T cell repertoires in COVID-19. In the study overall: PBMCs, B-cell-depleted T cells, or T cells were the source of the cDNA or gDNA that made up the material.

The length of the CDR3 is 13 residues. V gave up 4 bases and J gave up 5 bases, with 11 bases separating them. Germline CDR1 is SNHLY and CDR2 is FYNNEI. Per the original methods: Amplification with reference gene primers provided the estimates of nucleated cell counts. Sequencing used immunoSEQ multiplex PCR; TCRdb keeps in-frame clones, though not all of them. V, J and clone size reflect that table, while D and trimming were determined from the DNA. The data hold about 220,000 clones, with 83% observed a single time. The cohort comprised adults aged roughly 18 to 90 years residing in about 25 US areas. Donors were grouped by their self-reported clinical history.

The receptor was derived from a woman aged 40 to 50 who had been exposed to COVID-19. V gene TRBV2 combines with J gene TRBJ1-1, with D unclear. The sequenced sample was PBMCs or T cells enriched from blood (not recorded which). The CDR3 nucleotides are TGTGCCAGCAGTGTTCTTTCGGGGACTGAAGCTTTCTTT. This translates into CASSVLSGTEAFF.